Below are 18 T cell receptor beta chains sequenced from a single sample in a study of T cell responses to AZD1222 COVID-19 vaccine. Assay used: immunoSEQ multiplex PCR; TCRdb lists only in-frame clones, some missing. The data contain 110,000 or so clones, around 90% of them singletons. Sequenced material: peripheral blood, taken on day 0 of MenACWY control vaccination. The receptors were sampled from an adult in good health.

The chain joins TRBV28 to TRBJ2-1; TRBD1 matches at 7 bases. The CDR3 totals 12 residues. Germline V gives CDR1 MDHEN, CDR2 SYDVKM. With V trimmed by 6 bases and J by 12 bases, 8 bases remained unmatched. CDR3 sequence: CASRTDRLVQFF. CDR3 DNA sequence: TGTGCCAGCAGAACGGACAGGCTCGTGCAGTTCTTC.

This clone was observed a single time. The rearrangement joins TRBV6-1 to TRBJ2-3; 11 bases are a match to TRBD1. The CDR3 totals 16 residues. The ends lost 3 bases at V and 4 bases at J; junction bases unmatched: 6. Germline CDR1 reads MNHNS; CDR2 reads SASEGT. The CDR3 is CASSDTRDRGADTQYF. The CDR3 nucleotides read TGTGCCAGCAGTGATACCCGGGACAGGGGGGCAGATACGCAGTATTTT.

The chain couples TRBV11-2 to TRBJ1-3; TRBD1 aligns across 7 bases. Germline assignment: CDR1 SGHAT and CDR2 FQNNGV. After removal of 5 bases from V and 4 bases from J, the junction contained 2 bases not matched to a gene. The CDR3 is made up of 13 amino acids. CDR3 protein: CASSRTGGNTIYF. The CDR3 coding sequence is TGTGCCAGCAGCCGGACAGGCGGAAACACCATATATTTT.

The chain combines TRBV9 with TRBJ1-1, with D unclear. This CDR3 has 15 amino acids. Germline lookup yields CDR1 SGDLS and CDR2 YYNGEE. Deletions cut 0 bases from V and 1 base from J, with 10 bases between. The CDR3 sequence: CASSVEGEPNTEAFF. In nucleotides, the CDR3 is TGTGCCAGCAGCGTAGAAGGCGAACCGAACACTGAAGCTTTCTTT. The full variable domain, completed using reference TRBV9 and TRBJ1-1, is DSGVTQTPKHLITATGQRVTLRCSPRSGDLSVYWYQQSLDQGLQFLIQYYNGEERAKGNILERFSAQQFPDLHSELNLSSLELGDSALYFCASSVEGEPNTEAFFGQGTRLTVV.

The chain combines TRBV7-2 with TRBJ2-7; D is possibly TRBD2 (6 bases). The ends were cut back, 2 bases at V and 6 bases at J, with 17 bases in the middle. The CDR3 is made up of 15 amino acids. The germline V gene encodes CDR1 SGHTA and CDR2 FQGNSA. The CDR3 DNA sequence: TGTGCCAGCAGCTTATATCTAGGAGGGAACCGCGAGCAGTACTTC. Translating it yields CASSLYLGGNREQYF. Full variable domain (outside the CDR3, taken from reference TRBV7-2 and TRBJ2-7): GAGVSQSPSNKVTEKGKDVELRCDPISGHTALYWYRQSLGQGLEFLIYFQGNSAPDKSGLPSDRFSAERTGGSVSTLTIQRTQQEDSAVYLCASSLYLGGNREQYFGPGTRLTVT.

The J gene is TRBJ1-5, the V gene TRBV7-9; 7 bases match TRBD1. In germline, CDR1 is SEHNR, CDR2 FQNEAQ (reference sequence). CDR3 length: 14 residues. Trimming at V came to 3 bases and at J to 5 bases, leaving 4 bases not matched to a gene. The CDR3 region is CASSFGTADQPQHF. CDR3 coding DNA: TGTGCCAGCAGCTTTGGGACAGCCGATCAGCCCCAGCATTTT. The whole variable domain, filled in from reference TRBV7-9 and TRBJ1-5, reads DTGVSQNPRHKITKRGQNVTFRCDPISEHNRLYWYRQTLGQGPEFLTYFQNEAQLEKSRLLSDRFSAERPKGSFSTLEIQRTEQGDSAMYLCASSFGTADQPQHFGDGTRLSIL.

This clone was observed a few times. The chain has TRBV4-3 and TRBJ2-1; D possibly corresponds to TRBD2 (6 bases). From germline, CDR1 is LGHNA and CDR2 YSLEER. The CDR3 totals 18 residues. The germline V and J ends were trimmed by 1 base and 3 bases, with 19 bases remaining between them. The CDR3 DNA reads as TGCGCCAGCAGCCAAGGTCCGCATAGGCGGGACCACTACAATGAGCAGTTCTTC. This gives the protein CASSQGPHRRDHYNEQFF.

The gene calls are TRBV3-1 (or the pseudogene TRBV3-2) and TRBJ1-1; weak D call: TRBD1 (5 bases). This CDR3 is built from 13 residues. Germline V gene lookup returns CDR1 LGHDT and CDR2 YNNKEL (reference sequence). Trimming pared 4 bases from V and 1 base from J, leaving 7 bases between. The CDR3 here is CASSRDRNTEAFF. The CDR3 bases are TGTGCCAGCAGCCGCGACAGGAACACTGAAGCTTTCTTT.

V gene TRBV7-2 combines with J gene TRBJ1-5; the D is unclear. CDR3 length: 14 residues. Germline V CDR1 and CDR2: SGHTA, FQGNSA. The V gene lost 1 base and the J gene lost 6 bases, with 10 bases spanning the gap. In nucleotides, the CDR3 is TGTGCCAGCAGCTTAGGGGGATCGGGTCAGCCCCAGCATTTT. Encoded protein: CASSLGGSGQPQHF.

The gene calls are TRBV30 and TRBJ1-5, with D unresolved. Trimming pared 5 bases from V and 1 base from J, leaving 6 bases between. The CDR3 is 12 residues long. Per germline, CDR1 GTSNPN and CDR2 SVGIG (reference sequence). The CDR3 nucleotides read TGTGCCTGGTCGGGGAGCAATCAGCCCCAGCATTTT. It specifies CAWSGSNQPQHF.

CDR3 region: CASSQDRQMENYGYTF. CDR3 coding DNA: TGCGCCAGCAGCCAAGATCGGCAGATGGAAAACTATGGCTACACCTTC. The chain recombines TRBV4-1 with TRBJ1-2; unclear D gene. V gave up 0 bases and J gave up 2 bases, with 13 bases separating them. The CDR3 has 16 amino acids. CDR1 and CDR2 from the germline V gene are MGHRA and YSYEKL.

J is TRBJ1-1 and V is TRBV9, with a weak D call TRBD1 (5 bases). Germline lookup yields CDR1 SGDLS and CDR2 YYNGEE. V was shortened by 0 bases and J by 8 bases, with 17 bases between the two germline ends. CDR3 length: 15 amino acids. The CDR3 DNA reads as TGTGCCAGCAGCGTAGCTCTCGGGGGGTCGGGGGAAGCTTTCTTT. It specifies CASSVALGGSGEAFF.

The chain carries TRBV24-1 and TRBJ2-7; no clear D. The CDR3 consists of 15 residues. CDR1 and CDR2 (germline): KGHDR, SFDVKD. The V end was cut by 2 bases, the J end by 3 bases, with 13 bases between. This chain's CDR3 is CATSDSPTRDYEQYF. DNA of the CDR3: TGTGCCACCAGTGATTCCCCGACAAGAGACTACGAGCAGTACTTC.

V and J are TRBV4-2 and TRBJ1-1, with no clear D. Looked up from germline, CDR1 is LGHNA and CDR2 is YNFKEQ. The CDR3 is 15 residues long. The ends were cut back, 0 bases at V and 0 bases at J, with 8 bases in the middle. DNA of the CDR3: TGTGCCAGCAGCCAAGATACCGGGTTGAACACTGAAGCTTTCTTT. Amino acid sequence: CASSQDTGLNTEAFF.

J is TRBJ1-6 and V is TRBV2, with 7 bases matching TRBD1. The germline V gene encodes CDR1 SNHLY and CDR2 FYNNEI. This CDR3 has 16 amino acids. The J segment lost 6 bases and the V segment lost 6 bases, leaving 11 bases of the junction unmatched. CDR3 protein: CASRSDRDWRNSPLHF. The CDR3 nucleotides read TGTGCCAGCAGATCTGACAGGGACTGGCGTAATTCACCCCTCCACTTT.

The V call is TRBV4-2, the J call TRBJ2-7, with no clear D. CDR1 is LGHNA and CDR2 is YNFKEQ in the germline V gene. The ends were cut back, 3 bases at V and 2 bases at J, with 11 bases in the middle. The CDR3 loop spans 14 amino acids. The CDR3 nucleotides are TGTGCCAGCAGCCAGTTTGCTGGAGCCTACGAGCAGTACTTC. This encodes CASSQFAGAYEQYF.

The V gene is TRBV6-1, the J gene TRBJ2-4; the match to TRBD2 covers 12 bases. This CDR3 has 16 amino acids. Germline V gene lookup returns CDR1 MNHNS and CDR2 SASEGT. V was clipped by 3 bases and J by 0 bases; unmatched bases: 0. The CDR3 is CASSEGLAGAKNIQYF. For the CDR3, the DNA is TGTGCCAGCAGTGAGGGACTAGCGGGAGCCAAAAACATTCAGTACTTC.

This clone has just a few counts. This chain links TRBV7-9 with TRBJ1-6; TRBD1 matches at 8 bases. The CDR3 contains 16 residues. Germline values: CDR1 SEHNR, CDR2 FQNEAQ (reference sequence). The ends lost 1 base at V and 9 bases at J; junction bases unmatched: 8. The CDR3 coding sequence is TGTGCCAGCAGCTTAGATTCGACAGGGGTTCTTTCACCCCTCCACTTT. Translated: CASSLDSTGVLSPLHF.